This T cell receptor (beta chain) was found in a study of control samples from healthy donors and cancer patients (dated by TCRdb to about 2020). Library construction relied on the immunoSEQ multiplex PCR assay. Sourced from immuneACCESS, this table was stored by TCRdb with only in-frame sequences that have V and J called. A share of the clones is absent; for the studies checked, an unresolved V gene accounts for under half, and the remainder has no known explanation. Within this sample are tens of thousands of clones, with 85% to 90% of them counted one time only. The top ten clonotypes cover less than 10% of the sample. Concerning this clone: It has no known antigen specificity. No quality values exist for individual bases; no much larger clone is one base distant.

CDR1 and CDR2 (MNHEY, SVGAGI) derive from the germline V gene. From cysteine to phenylalanine, the CDR3 is 13 amino acids long. Only CDR3 DNA is held: 39 bases, read in frame from base 1. The germline ends are 7 bases apart after V is trimmed by 7 bases and J by 1 base. Here the chain combines TRBV6-5 and TRBJ2-2, with a weak D call of TRBD1 (5 bases match). Source material: PBMCs. The receptor was derived from a woman between 45 and 60 years old with colorectal cancer. The DNA sequence is TGTGCCAGCAAAACAGGGAACACCGGGGAGCTGTTTTTT. This codes for CASKTGNTGELFF.